This T cell receptor beta chain is drawn from a study of CD8 T cells in Susac syndrome. High-throughput TCR beta sequencing covered peripheral CD8+ and CD4+ T cells. The healthy controls were matched to patients by age and sex. Isolation of CD8+ and CD4+ T cells was performed negatively, whereas enrichment of TEMRA cells was done by FACS. Germline V gene lookup returns CDR1 SGHDT and CDR2 YYEEEE. The length of the CDR3 is 14 residues. The V end was cut by 1 base, the J end by 0 bases, with 8 bases between. Random hexamers primed reverse transcription of about 0.45 to 1 ug RNA. The CDR3 of TCR beta was amplified by immunoSEQ multiplex PCR across 54 Vbeta and 13 Jbeta. TCRdb redid the calling of the immunoSEQ multiplex PCR reads with MiXCR, one entry per CDR3 protein. The repertoire consists of over 100,000 distinct CDR3 sequences, with roughly 97% occurring once and the leading ten covering more than 0.095%.

This sequence joins TRBV5-6 and TRBJ2-7, with a possible D match to TRBD1 (7 bases). The material sequenced was CD4+ T cells from PBMCs. This sequence was found in a human donor in good health. The CDR3 region is CASSLQGGSYEQYF. DNA for the CDR3: TGTGCCAGCAGCTTGCAGGGGGGCTCCTACGAGCAGTACTTC.